This TCR beta chain stems from a study of T-cell memory formation after mild COVID-19. MiXCR, run by TCRdb on the 5' RACE reads, gives a single entry per CDR3 protein. The sample lists 400,000 or so distinct CDR3 sequences, over 20% seen once, with around an eighth in the top ten. The CDR3 loop spans 17 amino acids. V was shortened by 5 bases and J by 4 bases, with 23 bases between the two germline ends. The germline V gene has CDR1 SEHNR and CDR2 FQNEAQ (reference sequence). The sequenced sample consisted of PBMCs or a T cell subset sorted from them (not recorded which). The chain links TRBV7-9 to TRBJ2-5; tentative D call: TRBD2 (5 bases). The TCR originated in an adult woman who had mild COVID-19 (a few samples of this study predate the infection). Cell type and time point are not known. CDR3 region: CASSPPALIGGGETQYF. Written as DNA, the CDR3 is TGTGCCAGCAGCCCACCCGCTCTAATTGGAGGAGGAGAGACCCAGTACTTC.